In its sample, the clone carrying this TCR beta chain was seen once. The antigen is not known. The same CDR3 also results from other DNA sequences found in this sample. The data derive from a study of T cell responses to AZD1222 COVID-19 vaccine. Study results and caveats: White British donors predominated, females outnumbered males, and clonal diversity was possibly underestimated. Spike-wide vaccine-associated CD4 TCRs dominated at 160-218 and 743-854. Increases in Spike-specific TCR breadth and depth were seen after two AZD1222 doses.

With 3 bases removed from V and 2 bases from J, the gap between germline ends came to 5 bases. The CDR3 consists of 13 residues. CDR1 MNHEY and CDR2 SMNVEV come from the germline V gene (reference sequence). The table came from immunoSEQ multiplex PCR; TCRdb's copy has only in-frame clones and leaves some out. This table holds around 180,000 clones, about 86% found once. The chain is built from TRBV27 and TRBJ1-5; D not resolved. This clonotype was sampled from an adult in good health. The source was peripheral blood, collected on day 0 of AZD1222 vaccination. The CDR3 region has the DNA TGTGCCAGCAGTTTCGGGGGCAATCAGCCCCAGCATTTT. Translating it yields CASSFGGNQPQHF.